This T cell receptor beta chain was sequenced for a study of blood T cell repertoires in COVID-19. Study details: The origin of the acute and convalescent COVID-19 samples was the United States, Italy and Spain. Sources were T cells, B-cell-depleted T cells, or PBMCs; the material itself was cDNA or gDNA.

In the original processing: Cell counts per sample came from amplifying reference gene primers. Data came from immunoSEQ multiplex PCR; TCRdb stores just in-frame clones and leaves some out. The V and J calls and clone size are taken from that table; D and trimming were inferred from the DNA. The sample shows 75,000 to 95,000 clones, approximately 84% of them seen only once. CDR3 length: 15 amino acids. Germline V gene data show CDR1 as MNHEY and CDR2 as SMNVEV (reference sequence). V dropped 5 bases and J dropped 0 bases, with 13 bases sitting between them. The chain has TRBV27 and TRBJ1-1; D is perhaps TRBD1 (6 bases). Material for sequencing was peripheral blood. This receptor was taken from a man between 60 and 75 years old with acute or convalescent COVID-19. As DNA, the CDR3 is TGTGCCAGCAGTCCTACCGGGACACTGAACACTGAAGCTTTCTTT. It encodes CASSPTGTLNTEAFF.